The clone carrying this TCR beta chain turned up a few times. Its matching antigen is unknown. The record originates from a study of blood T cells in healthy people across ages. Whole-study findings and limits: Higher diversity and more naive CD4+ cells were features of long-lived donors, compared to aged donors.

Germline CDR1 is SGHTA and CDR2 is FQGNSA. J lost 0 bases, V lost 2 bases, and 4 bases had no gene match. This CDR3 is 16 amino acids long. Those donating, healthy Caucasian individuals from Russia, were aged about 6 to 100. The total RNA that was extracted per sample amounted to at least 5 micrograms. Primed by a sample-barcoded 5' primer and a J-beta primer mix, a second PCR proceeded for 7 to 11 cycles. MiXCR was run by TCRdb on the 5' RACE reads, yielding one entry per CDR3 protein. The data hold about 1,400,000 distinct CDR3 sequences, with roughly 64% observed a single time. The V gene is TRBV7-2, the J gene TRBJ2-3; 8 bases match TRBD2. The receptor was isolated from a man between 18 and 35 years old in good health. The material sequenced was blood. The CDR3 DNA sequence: TGTGCCAGCAGCTTACAGTCTAGCGGGAGCACAGATACGCAGTATTTT. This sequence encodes CASSLQSSGSTDTQYF.